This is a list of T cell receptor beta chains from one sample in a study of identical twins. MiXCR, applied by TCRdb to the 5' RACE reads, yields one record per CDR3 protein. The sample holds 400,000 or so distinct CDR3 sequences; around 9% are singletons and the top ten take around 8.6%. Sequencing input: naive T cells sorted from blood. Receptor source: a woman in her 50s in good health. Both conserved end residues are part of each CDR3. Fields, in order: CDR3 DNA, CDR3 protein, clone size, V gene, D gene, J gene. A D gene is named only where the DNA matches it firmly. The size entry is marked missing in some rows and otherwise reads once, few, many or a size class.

DNA: TGTGCCAGCAGTTGGGTTGGCGGGAGGGGAACGATTGACCAGTTCTTC; CDR3: CASSWVGGRGTIDQFF; size: NA; V: TRBV6-6; D: TRBD2; J: TRBJ2-1
DNA: TGTGCCAGCAGCTTACAGAGCGTGAGCACAGATACGCAGTATTTT; CDR3: CASSLQSVSTDTQYF; size: NA; V: TRBV7-3; D: NA; J: TRBJ2-3
DNA: TGTGCCAGCAAGCCAGCAACTAACTATGGCTACACCTTC; CDR3: CASKPATNYGYTF; size: NA; V: TRBV2; D: NA; J: TRBJ1-2
DNA: TGCGCCAGCAGCCGCGGGACAGTTAACAATGAGCAGTTCTTC; CDR3: CASSRGTVNNEQFF; size: many; V: TRBV5-1; D: NA; J: TRBJ2-1
DNA: TGTGCCAGCAGCTTAACCCTAGCCAACACAGATACGCAGTATTTT; CDR3: CASSLTLANTDTQYF; size: many; V: TRBV7-3; D: NA; J: TRBJ2-3
DNA: TGCGCCAGCAGCTTGTATAGGAGCGGGAGGGCTCCCAGCTCCTACAATGAGCAGTTCTTC; CDR3: CASSLYRSGRAPSSYNEQFF; size: many; V: TRBV5-1; D: TRBD2; J: TRBJ2-1
DNA: TGCGCCAGCAGCTTTACCGGGACTAACTCCTACGAGCAGTACTTC; CDR3: CASSFTGTNSYEQYF; size: few; V: TRBV5-1; D: TRBD2; J: TRBJ2-7
DNA: TGTGCCAGCAGTGAAGGAGGGGGCACAGGGCAGCCCCAGCATTTT; CDR3: CASSEGGGTGQPQHF; size: NA; V: TRBV6-1; D: TRBD1; J: TRBJ1-5
DNA: TGCAGTGCTAGAGATCCGGGCCAGAACCCCTACGAGCAGTACTTC; CDR3: CSARDPGQNPYEQYF; size: NA; V: TRBV20-1; D: NA; J: TRBJ2-7
DNA: TGCAGTGCTAGGGTGAAGGGTAGAAATTCACCCCTCCACTTT; CDR3: CSARVKGRNSPLHF; size: NA; V: TRBV20-1; D: NA; J: TRBJ1-6
DNA: TGTGCCAGTAGCCAAGCAGTGAACACTGAAGCTTTCTTT; CDR3: CASSQAVNTEAFF; size: many; V: TRBV19; D: NA; J: TRBJ1-1
DNA: TGTGCCAGCAGTCCGGGACAGGGTAGAGGGGAGCTGTTTTTT; CDR3: CASSPGQGRGELFF; size: NA; V: TRBV27; D: TRBD1; J: TRBJ2-2
DNA: TGCAGCGTCGATGGGGGTACGCAGTATTTT; CDR3: CSVDGGTQYF; size: many; V: TRBV29-1; D: NA; J: TRBJ2-3
DNA: TGCGCCAGCAGCTCCCAGGGGGCTAGGACTGAAGCTTTCTTT; CDR3: CASSSQGARTEAFF; size: many; V: TRBV5-1; D: TRBD1; J: TRBJ1-1
DNA: TGTGCCAGCAGCCGCCGACAGGGGAGTTTTGACGAGCAGTACTTC; CDR3: CASSRRQGSFDEQYF; size: NA; V: TRBV7-9; D: TRBD1; J: TRBJ2-7
DNA: TGTGCCAGCAGTGTAACAGGGACCGGACGGGAGACCCAGTACTTC; CDR3: CASSVTGTGRETQYF; size: few; V: TRBV6-1; D: NA; J: TRBJ2-5
DNA: TGTGCCAGCAGTTTAGCGGGAGGGCCTAGGGAGCAGTACTTC; CDR3: CASSLAGGPREQYF; size: NA; V: TRBV2; D: TRBD2; J: TRBJ2-7
DNA: TGTGCCAGCAGCTCGGTCACAGGGCGACAGTTCTTC; CDR3: CASSSVTGRQFF; size: many; V: TRBV5-6; D: NA; J: TRBJ2-1
DNA: TGTGCCAGCAGTTCCGCAGACAGGAAGGCTTTCTTT; CDR3: CASSSADRKAFF; size: many; V: TRBV6-6; D: NA; J: TRBJ1-1
DNA: TGTGCCAGCAGTTGGGATTCGAGGGAAGCTTTCTTT; CDR3: CASSWDSREAFF; size: NA; V: TRBV12-3/TRBV12-4; D: NA; J: TRBJ1-1
DNA: TGTGCCAGCTCCCCGGGGTTCACAGATACGCAGTATTTT; CDR3: CASSPGFTDTQYF; size: few; V: TRBV6-1; D: NA; J: TRBJ2-3
DNA: TGTGCCAGCAGTTTCCCAGGCCGCAACAATGAGCAGTTCTTC; CDR3: CASSFPGRNNEQFF; size: many; V: TRBV6-6; D: NA; J: TRBJ2-1
DNA: TGCAGCGTAACGGGAAGCGCGGCGGGGCAGTACTTC; CDR3: CSVTGSAAGQYF; size: many; V: TRBV29-1; D: NA; J: TRBJ2-7
DNA: TGTGCCAGCATGAGACTAGCGGGATCAAATGAGCAGTTCTTC; CDR3: CASMRLAGSNEQFF; size: NA; V: TRBV11-2; D: TRBD2; J: TRBJ2-1
DNA: TGTGCCACCAGTGCTGGAAACACCATATATTTT; CDR3: CATSAGNTIYF; size: NA; V: TRBV24-1; D: NA; J: TRBJ1-3
DNA: TGTGCCAGCAGTTTAGCACGAAACACAGATACGCAGTATTTT; CDR3: CASSLARNTDTQYF; size: NA; V: TRBV12-3/TRBV12-4; D: NA; J: TRBJ2-3
DNA: TGTGCCAGCAGTCAACCAGCTATGAACACTGAAGCTTTCTTT; CDR3: CASSQPAMNTEAFF; size: many; V: TRBV27; D: NA; J: TRBJ1-1
DNA: TGTGCCAGCAGCCCAGTGACTAGCGGGAGTCGAGAGCAGTTCTTC; CDR3: CASSPVTSGSREQFF; size: few; V: TRBV5-6; D: TRBD2; J: TRBJ2-1
DNA: TGTGCCAGCAGCGCCGGGACAGGCATCCAAGAGACCCAGTACTTC; CDR3: CASSAGTGIQETQYF; size: NA; V: TRBV7-6; D: TRBD1; J: TRBJ2-5
DNA: TGTGCCAGCAACAAGTACACTGAAGCTTTCTTT; CDR3: CASNKYTEAFF; size: NA; V: TRBV12-3/TRBV12-4; D: NA; J: TRBJ1-1
DNA: TGCAGTGCTGGCAGCGGTCTAGATACGCAGTATTTT; CDR3: CSAGSGLDTQYF; size: few; V: TRBV20-1; D: NA; J: TRBJ2-3
DNA: TGCGCCAGCAGCCCATTTATCTACAATGAGCAGTTCTTC; CDR3: CASSPFIYNEQFF; size: many; V: TRBV5-1; D: NA; J: TRBJ2-1
DNA: TGCGCCAGCAGCATTGGACAGGTTCGAACTAACTATGGCTACACCTTC; CDR3: CASSIGQVRTNYGYTF; size: many; V: TRBV5-1; D: TRBD1; J: TRBJ1-2
DNA: TGTGCCAGCAGCCAACTCATTTGGCTCGGCACTGAAGCTTTCTTT; CDR3: CASSQLIWLGTEAFF; size: NA; V: TRBV4-2; D: NA; J: TRBJ1-1
DNA: TGTGCCAGCATCGGACCCTTGGCTCATGAGCAGTTCTTC; CDR3: CASIGPLAHEQFF; size: NA; V: TRBV2; D: NA; J: TRBJ2-1
DNA: TGCAGTGCTAGAGTCTTTCTAACCGGGGAGCTGTTTTTT; CDR3: CSARVFLTGELFF; size: NA; V: TRBV20-1; D: NA; J: TRBJ2-2
DNA: TGTGCCAGCAGTATAGGGGGATTAGAGACCCAGTACTTC; CDR3: CASSIGGLETQYF; size: NA; V: TRBV12-3/TRBV12-4; D: NA; J: TRBJ2-5
DNA: TGCAGCGTTGTAGTCGGCGGGACCTACGAGCAGTACTTC; CDR3: CSVVVGGTYEQYF; size: few; V: TRBV29-1; D: NA; J: TRBJ2-7
DNA: TGTGCCAGCAGCGACGACAGGGTTGGCACCGGGGAGCTGTTTTTT; CDR3: CASSDDRVGTGELFF; size: few; V: TRBV3-1; D: TRBD1; J: TRBJ2-2
DNA: TGCGCCAGCAGCCCCTCGCCCATAGGCGATACGCAGTATTTT; CDR3: CASSPSPIGDTQYF; size: many; V: TRBV4-1; D: NA; J: TRBJ2-3
DNA: TGTGCCAGCAAGGGGTCCCTAGCCAAAAACATTCAGTACTTC; CDR3: CASKGSLAKNIQYF; size: NA; V: TRBV6-5; D: NA; J: TRBJ2-4
DNA: TGTGCCAGCAAGGTCGAACAAAGGGGCAATCAGCCCCAGCATTTT; CDR3: CASKVEQRGNQPQHF; size: few; V: TRBV27; D: NA; J: TRBJ1-5
DNA: TGCAGTGCTAGTAGTTCAGGGCTGAATGAGCAGTTCTTC; CDR3: CSASSSGLNEQFF; size: many; V: TRBV20-1; D: NA; J: TRBJ2-1
DNA: TGCGCCAGCAGCCAAGATTTCGCGGGAGGGCCCAATGAGCAGTTCTTC; CDR3: CASSQDFAGGPNEQFF; size: many; V: TRBV4-1; D: TRBD2; J: TRBJ2-1
DNA: TGTGCCAGCAGTGACGATGGGTACAATGAGCAGTTCTTC; CDR3: CASSDDGYNEQFF; size: many; V: TRBV12-3/TRBV12-4; D: NA; J: TRBJ2-1
DNA: TGTGCCAGCAGCTTACCTCTCGGTTCGATGGTACAGGGGAATGAGCAGTTCTTC; CDR3: CASSLPLGSMVQGNEQFF; size: NA; V: TRBV7-9; D: TRBD1; J: TRBJ2-1
DNA: TGTGCCAGCAGTTTTTACAGGGAGGACCCCATATATTTT; CDR3: CASSFYREDPIYF; size: NA; V: TRBV12-3/TRBV12-4; D: NA; J: TRBJ1-3
DNA: TGTGCCAGCAGTTTGGGGACAGGGGGCATTTCCTTTACCTACGAGCAGTACTTC; CDR3: CASSLGTGGISFTYEQYF; size: NA; V: TRBV28; D: TRBD1; J: TRBJ2-7
DNA: TGCAGTGCTAGCCCCACTAGTACGGGCTACAATGAGCAGTTCTTC; CDR3: CSASPTSTGYNEQFF; size: few; V: TRBV20-1; D: NA; J: TRBJ2-1
DNA: TGCGCCAGCAGCCCACGGACTAGCGGGAGGGCGGCTTCTGAGCAGTTCTTC; CDR3: CASSPRTSGRAASEQFF; size: few; V: TRBV5-1; D: TRBD2; J: TRBJ2-1
DNA: TGCAGCGTTGGCCGGGACAGGGACACCGGGGAGCTGTTTTTT; CDR3: CSVGRDRDTGELFF; size: NA; V: TRBV29-1; D: TRBD1; J: TRBJ2-2
DNA: TGTGCCAGCAGCTCCACAGCCTCCACAGAGACCCAGTACTTC; CDR3: CASSSTASTETQYF; size: NA; V: TRBV7-9; D: NA; J: TRBJ2-5
DNA: TGTGCCAGCAGTGTGGCGAATGAGCAGTTCTTC; CDR3: CASSVANEQFF; size: many; V: TRBV2; D: NA; J: TRBJ2-1